Listed below are T cell receptor beta chains from one sample, sequenced in a study of OX40 agonist ivuxolimab in advanced cancers. Measured with immunoSEQ multiplex PCR; TCRdb has only the in-frame clones, and not every one. The data contain 30,000 to 40,000 clones, 89% of them singletons. Sequencing was performed on CD4+ or CD8+ T cells sorted from blood, taken in a trial of the OX40 agonist ivuxolimab. These receptor sequences come from an adult with an advanced solid tumor such as melanoma, head and neck, liver or kidney cancer. Both conserved end residues are part of each CDR3. The D gene is left open where the match is weak. Size is omitted from some rows. Given values are once, few, many or a class for expanded clones.

d_gene: -; v_gene: TRBV25-1; abundance: -; j_gene: TRBJ2-5; CDR3aa: CASGLETQYF; CDR3nt: TGTGCCAGCGGATTGGAGACCCAGTACTTC
d_gene: -; v_gene: TRBV6-5; abundance: -; j_gene: TRBJ2-5; CDR3aa: CASTALEGGETQYF; CDR3nt: TGTGCCAGCACCGCGCTGGAGGGGGGTGAGACCCAGTACTTC
d_gene: TRBD1; v_gene: TRBV4-3; abundance: -; j_gene: TRBJ1-4; CDR3aa: CASSQDPQGRNEKLFF; CDR3nt: TGCGCCAGCAGCCAAGATCCACAGGGGCGGAATGAAAAACTGTTTTTT
d_gene: -; v_gene: TRBV30; abundance: -; j_gene: TRBJ2-2; CDR3aa: CAWSSGEGELFF; CDR3nt: TGTGCCTGGAGTTCAGGCGAAGGGGAGCTGTTTTTT
d_gene: -; v_gene: TRBV28; abundance: medium-sized; j_gene: TRBJ1-2; CDR3aa: CASSFVRSGYTF; CDR3nt: TGTGCCAGCAGTTTCGTTAGGAGCGGCTACACCTTC
d_gene: -; v_gene: TRBV11-2; abundance: -; j_gene: TRBJ2-3; CDR3aa: CASSWGTDTQYF; CDR3nt: TGTGCCAGCAGCTGGGGGACAGATACGCAGTATTTT
d_gene: TRBD1; v_gene: TRBV4-1; abundance: -; j_gene: TRBJ1-3; CDR3aa: CASSPGQGTSGNTIYF; CDR3nt: TGCGCCAGCAGCCCGGGACAGGGCACCTCTGGAAACACCATATATTTT
d_gene: TRBD1; v_gene: TRBV6-5; abundance: -; j_gene: TRBJ2-7; CDR3aa: CASSIGQGNYEQYF; CDR3nt: TGTGCCAGCAGCATCGGACAGGGCAATTACGAGCAGTACTTC
d_gene: -; v_gene: TRBV19; abundance: -; j_gene: TRBJ2-3; CDR3aa: CASSSRTSTDTQYF; CDR3nt: TGTGCCAGTAGTTCCCGAACTAGCACAGATACGCAGTATTTT
d_gene: -; v_gene: TRBV4-1; abundance: -; j_gene: TRBJ2-2; CDR3aa: CASSPSNTGELFF; CDR3nt: TGCGCCAGCAGTCCCTCGAACACCGGGGAGCTGTTTTTT
d_gene: -; v_gene: TRBV11-2; abundance: -; j_gene: TRBJ2-1; CDR3aa: CASSSAAGPEQFF; CDR3nt: TGTGCCAGCAGCTCCGCAGCGGGTCCTGAGCAGTTCTTC
d_gene: -; v_gene: TRBV14; abundance: -; j_gene: TRBJ2-1; CDR3aa: CASSQMDYRNYNEQFF; CDR3nt: TGTGCCAGCAGCCAGATGGACTATCGGAACTACAATGAGCAGTTCTTC
d_gene: TRBD2; v_gene: TRBV9; abundance: -; j_gene: TRBJ2-5; CDR3aa: CASSPPGSGGAGETQYF; CDR3nt: TGTGCCAGCAGCCCCCCGGGGAGCGGGGGGGCCGGAGAGACCCAGTACTTC
d_gene: -; v_gene: TRBV30; abundance: few; j_gene: TRBJ1-2; CDR3aa: CAWSEGYYGYTF; CDR3nt: TGTGCCTGGAGTGAGGGGTACTATGGCTACACCTTC
d_gene: -; v_gene: TRBV4-3; abundance: -; j_gene: TRBJ2-7; CDR3aa: CASSQDRTGSYEQYF; CDR3nt: TGCGCCAGCAGCCAAGATAGAACAGGGTCCTACGAGCAGTACTTC
d_gene: TRBD1; v_gene: TRBV9; abundance: once; j_gene: TRBJ2-7; CDR3aa: CASSAGTAPYEQYF; CDR3nt: TGTGCCAGCAGCGCCGGGACAGCACCCTACGAGCAGTACTTC
d_gene: TRBD1; v_gene: TRBV30; abundance: -; j_gene: TRBJ1-3; CDR3aa: CALTGYGNTIYF; CDR3nt: TGTGCCTTGACAGGGTACGGAAACACCATATATTTT